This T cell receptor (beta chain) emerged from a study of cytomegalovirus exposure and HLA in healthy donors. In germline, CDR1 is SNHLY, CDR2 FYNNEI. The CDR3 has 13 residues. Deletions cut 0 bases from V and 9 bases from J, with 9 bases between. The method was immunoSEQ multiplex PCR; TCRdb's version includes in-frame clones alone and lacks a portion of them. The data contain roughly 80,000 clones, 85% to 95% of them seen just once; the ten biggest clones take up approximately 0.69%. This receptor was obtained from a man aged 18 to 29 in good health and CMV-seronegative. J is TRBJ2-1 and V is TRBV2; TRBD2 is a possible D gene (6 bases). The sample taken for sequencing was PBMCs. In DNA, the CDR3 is TGTGCCAGCAGTGAAGCAATGGGAGGTGAGCAGTTCTTC. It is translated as CASSEAMGGEQFF.